The 2 T cell receptor beta chains below were found in one sample sequenced in a study of blood T cells in healthy people across ages. For the second PCR, which ran for about 7 to 11 cycles, a sample-barcoded 5' primer and a J-beta primer mix were used. TCRdb recomputed calls from the 5' RACE reads with MiXCR, one row per CDR3 protein. The profile shows 1.5 million or so distinct CDR3 sequences, around 40% of them singletons. Sequenced material: blood. The receptors stem from a woman aged 18-35 years in good health.

The CDR3 sequence is CASSSLRDRVYEQYF. Here the CDR3 DNA reads TGTGCCAGCAGTTCTCTCCGGGACAGAGTCTACGAGCAGTACTTC. The chain couples TRBV28 to TRBJ2-7, with TRBD1 matching 7 bases. CDR1 and CDR2 from the germline V gene are MDHEN and SYDVKM. The CDR3 loop spans 15 amino acids. V was pared by 4 bases and J by 3 bases, with 9 bases of the junction left unmatched. Full variable domain (missing parts from reference TRBV28 and TRBJ2-7): DVKVTQSSRYLVKRTGEKVFLECVQDMDHENMFWYRQDPGLGLRLIYFSYDVKMKEKGDIPEGYSVSREKKERFSLILESASTNQTSMYLCASSSLRDRVYEQYFGPGTRLTVT.

This clonotype was seen a handful of times. The chain is built from TRBV7-2 and TRBJ2-7; perhaps TRBD1 as D (6 bases). V lost 1 base to trimming and J lost 4 bases, with 11 bases between them. CDR3 size: 14 residues. The germline gives CDR1 SGHTA, CDR2 FQGNSA. The DNA of the CDR3 is TGTGCCAGCAGCTTAGACCCAGGGGTGTACGAGCAGTACTTC. Protein: CASSLDPGVYEQYF.